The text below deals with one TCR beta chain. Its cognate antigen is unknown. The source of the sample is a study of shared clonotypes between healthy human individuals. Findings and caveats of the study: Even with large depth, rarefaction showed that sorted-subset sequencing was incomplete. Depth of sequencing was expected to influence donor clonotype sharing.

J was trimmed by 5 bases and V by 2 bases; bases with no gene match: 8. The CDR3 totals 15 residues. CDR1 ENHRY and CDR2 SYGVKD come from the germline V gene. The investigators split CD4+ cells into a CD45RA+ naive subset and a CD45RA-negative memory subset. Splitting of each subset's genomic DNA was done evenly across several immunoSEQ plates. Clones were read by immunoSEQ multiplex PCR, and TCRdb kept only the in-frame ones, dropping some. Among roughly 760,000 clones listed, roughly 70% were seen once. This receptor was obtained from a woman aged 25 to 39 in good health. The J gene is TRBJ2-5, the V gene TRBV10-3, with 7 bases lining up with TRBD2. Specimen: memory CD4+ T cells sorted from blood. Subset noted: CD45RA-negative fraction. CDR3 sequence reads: CAISEGALGGETQYF. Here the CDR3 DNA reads TGTGCCATCAGTGAGGGGGCCTTGGGAGGGGAGACCCAGTACTTC.